These T cell receptor beta chains were read from a single sample in a study of blood T cell repertoires in COVID-19. Clones were sequenced by immunoSEQ multiplex PCR, and TCRdb holds only the in-frame ones, with some missing. The data contain 150,000 to 200,000 clones, over 80% of them seen just once; the ten biggest clones take up under 3%. Sequencing used peripheral blood. These TCRs come from an older woman with acute or convalescent COVID-19. The CDR3 runs from the conserved cysteine through the conserved F or W. A D gene is named only where the DNA matches it firmly. Size is stated for part of the rows, as once, few or many counts, or as a class when the clone is expanded.

D gene	J gene	V gene	clone size	CDR3 DNA	CDR3 protein
TRBD1	TRBJ1-3	TRBV5-1	-	TGCGCCAGCAGCATGACAGGGGGAAACACCATATATTTT	CASSMTGGNTIYF
-	TRBJ1-1	TRBV7-2	-	TGTGCCAGCAGCTTGGGGCAGGTTAAAGCTTTCTTT	CASSLGQVKAFF
-	TRBJ1-2	TRBV27	-	TGTGCCAGCAGTCTATACATCGGGTCTCGGCAGAACGGCTACACCTTC	CASSLYIGSRQNGYTF
-	TRBJ1-5	TRBV5-4	few	TGTGCCAGCAGCTTAGGAGGGAGAGGGGATAGCAATCAGCCCCAGCATTTT	CASSLGGRGDSNQPQHF
TRBD1	TRBJ1-4	TRBV19	-	TGTGCCAGTAGTAAGCTGGGACAGGAGCCTAATGAAAAACTGTTTTTT	CASSKLGQEPNEKLFF
-	TRBJ1-6	TRBV20-1	few	TGCAGTGCTAGTCACAGGGAGGGAAATTCACCCCTCCACTTT	CSASHREGNSPLHF
-	TRBJ2-1	TRBV29-1	-	TGCAGCGTTGTGATCGGGACAGCGGGCAATGAGCAGTTCTTC	CSVVIGTAGNEQFF
TRBD2	TRBJ2-3	TRBV19	-	TGTGCCAGTAGTATATCTCGGACTAGCGGGGACCTCACAGATACGCAGTATTTT	CASSISRTSGDLTDTQYF
TRBD1	TRBJ2-5	TRBV5-1	once	TGCGCCAGCAGCTTTACAGGGGTCGTAGAGACCCAGTACTTC	CASSFTGVVETQYF
TRBD1	TRBJ2-7	TRBV7-2	-	TGTGCCAGCAGCGTAACGACAGGGTTGGGATTTGCCTACGAGCAGTACTTC	CASSVTTGLGFAYEQYF
TRBD2	TRBJ2-2	TRBV3-1/TRBV3-2	-	TGTGCCAGCAGCCCCCTAGCGGGGGGGCGTCGCACCGGGGAGCTGTTTTTT	CASSPLAGGRRTGELFF
-	TRBJ2-7	TRBV11-2	-	TGTGCCAGCAGCTTAGGCCGGACAGCTACAAACGAGCAGTACTTC	CASSLGRTATNEQYF
TRBD1	TRBJ1-6	TRBV5-6	many	TGTGCCAGCAGCTTGTCGGGACAGGGTAATTCACCCCTCCACTTT	CASSLSGQGNSPLHF
-	TRBJ1-2	TRBV9	-	TGTGCCAGCAGCGTAGTGGCAGGGAACTATGGCTACACCTTC	CASSVVAGNYGYTF
-	TRBJ1-3	TRBV12-5	few	TGTGCTAGTGGCCGGGGGGAGGGCTCTGGAAACACCATATATTTT	CASGRGEGSGNTIYF
TRBD1	TRBJ1-5	TRBV24-1	-	TGTGCCACCAGTGATTTGCGGGACAGAAGGAATCAGCCCCAGCATTTT	CATSDLRDRRNQPQHF
TRBD1	TRBJ1-2	TRBV5-6	-	TGTGCCAGCAGCGCCGGGACAGCCTATGGCTACACCTTC	CASSAGTAYGYTF
TRBD1	TRBJ1-6	TRBV6-5	few	TGTGCCAGCAGAGCCCTGACAGGGGGAAGTTCACCCCTCCACTTT	CASRALTGGSSPLHF
-	TRBJ1-3	TRBV6-1	once	TGTGCCAGCAGTGAAGATCGGGGGTTTGGAAACACCATATATTTT	CASSEDRGFGNTIYF
TRBD2	TRBJ2-5	TRBV4-2	-	TGTGCCAGCAGCCAAGGGGAGGGCGGGGGGTGCCAAGAGACCCAGTACTTC	CASSQGEGGGCQETQYF
TRBD2	TRBJ2-1	TRBV27	-	TGTGCCAGCAGTTTAGCTCTTCCTAGCGGCCCCTACAATGAGCAGTTCTTC	CASSLALPSGPYNEQFF
TRBD1	TRBJ2-7	TRBV27	-	TGTGCCAGCAGTGCCCTGACGAGGACAGGGAAGTACGAGCAGTACTTC	CASSALTRTGKYEQYF
-	TRBJ1-1	TRBV11-2	-	TGTGCCAGCAGCTTTCAACAGTCGAACACTGAAGCTTTCTTT	CASSFQQSNTEAFF
-	TRBJ2-3	TRBV11-2	-	TGTGCCAGCAGCTTTGTCGGCACAGATACGCAGTATTTT	CASSFVGTDTQYF
TRBD1	TRBJ2-7	TRBV18	-	TGTGCCAGCTCACTCGATCCGGACAGGTCTTACGAGCAGTACTTC	CASSLDPDRSYEQYF
TRBD2	TRBJ2-7	TRBV4-3	-	TGCGCCAGCAGCCAAGCCCTAGGACTAGCGGGGGGGCACTACGAGCAGTACTTC	CASSQALGLAGGHYEQYF
TRBD1	TRBJ2-3	TRBV19	-	TGTGCCACGGGGACAGGGGGTTACACAGATACGCAGTATTTT	CATGTGGYTDTQYF
TRBD2	TRBJ2-1	TRBV18	-	TGTGCCAGCTCACCACCGGGACTAGCGGGGGGCGGTGAGCAGTTCTTC	CASSPPGLAGGGEQFF
TRBD1	TRBJ1-2	TRBV29-1	-	TGCAGCACCAGGGACAGCGTCTATGGCTACACCTTC	CSTRDSVYGYTF
TRBD2	TRBJ2-3	TRBV7-2	-	TGTGCCAGCAGCTTATTGGGTCTAGGCGGGGGGGCCACCGATACGCAGTATTTT	CASSLLGLGGGATDTQYF
TRBD2	TRBJ2-5	TRBV6-5	once	TGTGCCAGCAGTACGCCGGGACTAGCGTCCCAGTACTTC	CASSTPGLASQYF
TRBD1	TRBJ2-7	TRBV7-8	-	TGTGCCAGCAGCTTACCGGGACAGGGGGTAAGCTACGAGCAGTACTTC	CASSLPGQGVSYEQYF
TRBD1	TRBJ1-1	TRBV4-2	-	TGTGCCAGCAGCCGAGGACAGGGCGAGTCGACTGAAGCTTTCTTT	CASSRGQGESTEAFF
TRBD1	TRBJ1-2	TRBV28	-	TGTGCCAGCAGTGACAGGGGTGGGATGCTTGGCTACACCTTC	CASSDRGGMLGYTF
TRBD2	TRBJ2-2	TRBV7-7	-	TGTGCTAGCAGCTTAGTCGCGGGGGACCCCACCGGGGAGCTGTTTTTT	CASSLVAGDPTGELFF
TRBD1	TRBJ2-7	TRBV19	-	TGTGCCAGTAGTATAGCGGGACAGGGGACCGAGCAGTACTTC	CASSIAGQGTEQYF
-	TRBJ1-2	TRBV19	-	TGTGCCAGTAGTTTCCCCGATGACAGGCCGAACTATGGCTACACCTTC	CASSFPDDRPNYGYTF
TRBD1	TRBJ1-5	TRBV6-5	-	TGTGCCACTTCGACAGGGAATCAGCCCCAGCATTTT	CATSTGNQPQHF
-	TRBJ2-3	TRBV28	-	TGTGCCAGCAGTCTTGACAGGATCTCAGATACGCAGTATTTT	CASSLDRISDTQYF
TRBD2	TRBJ2-3	TRBV6-7	-	TGTGCCAGCAGCCCAGGGACTAGCGGGGGGGCTAGCACAGATACGCAGTATTTT	CASSPGTSGGASTDTQYF
TRBD1	TRBJ2-7	TRBV7-6	-	TGTGCCAGCAGCTTAATGACAGGGATTGGAGTTGACGAGCAGTACTTC	CASSLMTGIGVDEQYF
-	TRBJ1-1	TRBV28	-	TGTGCCAGCAGTTCCCTAGGGGGGAACACTGAAGCTTTCTTT	CASSSLGGNTEAFF
-	TRBJ1-6	TRBV19	-	TGTGCCAGTAACTCAGGGCTGAGCTCCTATAATTCACCCCTCCACTTT	CASNSGLSSYNSPLHF
-	TRBJ1-2	TRBV5-5	-	TGTGCCAGCAGCCCTCCTTTCCGGGACTCACGCCATGGCTACACCTTC	CASSPPFRDSRHGYTF
-	TRBJ1-4	TRBV15	-	TGTGCCACCAGCGTCGACGGAGTTCCGAATGAAAAACTGTTTTTT	CATSVDGVPNEKLFF
-	TRBJ2-1	TRBV4-2	-	TGTGCCAGCAGCCAAGACAGGGCGGTAAGGAATGAGCAGTTCTTC	CASSQDRAVRNEQFF
-	TRBJ1-5	TRBV2	-	TGTGCCAGCAGTTTTAACAGGGAGGGTCAGCCCCAGCATTTT	CASSFNREGQPQHF
-	TRBJ2-5	TRBV7-3	-	TGTGCCAGCAGCTTAACGTATGCGGACAGCGAGACCCAGTACTTC	CASSLTYADSETQYF
-	TRBJ1-1	TRBV19	-	TGTGCCAGTAGTATGACCTCGGCGGGACTTTCAGAAGCTTTCTTT	CASSMTSAGLSEAFF
-	TRBJ1-1	TRBV5-6	-	TGTGCCAGCAGCTTGGTTGGGGAGGGGGATGAAGCTTTCTTT	CASSLVGEGDEAFF
-	TRBJ1-1	TRBV5-1	once	TGCGCCAGCAGCCTGCTTGGGCGGGTTGCCCTTGGGAGTGAAGCTTTCTTT	CASSLLGRVALGSEAFF